This TCR beta chain was sequenced for a study of shared clonotypes between healthy human individuals. Some clones are missing from TCRdb's copy, which holds only in-frame ones; the method was immunoSEQ multiplex PCR. Found here are more than 150,000 clones, 85% to 95% of them singletons; the top ten hold about 0.07%. Germline V gene sequence: CDR1 MDHEN, CDR2 SYDVKM. The CDR3 runs to 14 residues. Trimming shortened V by 2 bases and J by 4 bases, and 11 bases separated the two germline ends. This TCR derives from a woman aged 25-40 years in good health. The sample was naive CD4+ T cells sorted from blood. The subset here: CD45RA+ positively selected. V and J are TRBV28 and TRBJ2-5; possible D gene TRBD2, 5 bases. The CDR3 DNA is TGTGCCAGCAGTTTAGAGGGCGACCGAGAGACCCAGTACTTC. This translates into CASSLEGDRETQYF.